The TCR beta chain described here comes from a study of T cells in Graves' hyperthyroidism and ophthalmopathy. The study, taken as a whole, reports: Most thyroid-expanded clonotypes above 0.001 were also found in blood.

The length of the CDR3 is 13 residues. J gave up 5 bases and V 6 bases, and 5 bases lay outside the gene matches. Germline values: CDR1 SNHLY, CDR2 FYNNEI. Template material for amplifying TCR beta CDR3 regions consisted of RNA transcripts. TCR CDR3 regions were first amplified by RT-PCR with HTBI primers. TCRdb itself ran the multiplex PCR reads through MiXCR, one entry per CDR3 protein. The sample has approximately 300,000 distinct CDR3 sequences, approximately 18% seen once; the top ten hold under 40%. In its sample, this clonotype was seen many times. Its antigen is still unknown. This TCR was recovered from a middle-aged man with Graves' ophthalmopathy. Source material: blood. The rearrangement links TRBV2 to TRBJ2-7, with 9 bases fitting TRBD1. CDR3 loop: CASSFTGGNEQYF. As DNA, the CDR3 is TGTGCCAGCAGCTTTACAGGGGGCAACGAGCAGTACTTC.